This TCR beta chain was identified in a study of T cell responses to AZD1222 COVID-19 vaccine. Findings of the study overall: Donors were chiefly white British, with a greater number of females, and clonal diversity was perhaps underestimated. Nearly half of unique spike-specific TCRs reportedly avoided B.1.351 and B.1.1.7 mutated regions. Only a handful of people who got AZD1222 tested seropositive at baseline.

Sequencing was performed with immunoSEQ multiplex PCR; in TCRdb, only in-frame clones are kept and a portion is missing. The sample has 130,000 to 150,000 clones, 85% to 95% seen once. Points on this clone: Its antigen is as yet unknown. Sequence at one end of the junction differs from germline and may be a read error.

The sample here was peripheral blood, taken after recovery from COVID-19. This sequence was found in an adult who had recovered from COVID-19.

CDR3 in amino acids: CASSLVGSIKDF. The CDR3 bases are TGTGCCAGCAGCTTAGTGGGCAGTATAAAGGACTTC. The chain carries TRBV7-9 and TRBJ2-4; D is unclear. The germline V gene has CDR1 SEHNR and CDR2 FQNEAQ (reference sequence). The CDR3 has 12 amino acids.